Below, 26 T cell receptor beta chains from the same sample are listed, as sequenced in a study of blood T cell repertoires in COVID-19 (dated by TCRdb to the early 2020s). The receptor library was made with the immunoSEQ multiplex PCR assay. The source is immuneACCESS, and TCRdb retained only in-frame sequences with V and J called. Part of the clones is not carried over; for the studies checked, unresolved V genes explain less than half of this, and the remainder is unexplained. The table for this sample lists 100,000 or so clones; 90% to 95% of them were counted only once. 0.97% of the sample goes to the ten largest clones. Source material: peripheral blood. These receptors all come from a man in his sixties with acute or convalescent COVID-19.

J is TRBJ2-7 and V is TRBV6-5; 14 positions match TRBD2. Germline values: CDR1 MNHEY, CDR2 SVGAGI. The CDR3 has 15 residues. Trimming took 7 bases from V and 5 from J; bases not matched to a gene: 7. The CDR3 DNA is TGTGCCAGCACCCAGGGACTAGCGGGAGAAAACGAGCAGTACTTC. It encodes CASTQGLAGENEQYF.

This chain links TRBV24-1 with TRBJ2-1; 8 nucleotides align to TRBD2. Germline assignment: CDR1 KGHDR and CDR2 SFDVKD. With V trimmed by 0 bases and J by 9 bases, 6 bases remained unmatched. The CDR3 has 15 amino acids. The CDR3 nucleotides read TGTGCCACCAGTGATTTGAACGGGAGGGCCGTTGAGCAGTTCTTC. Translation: CATSDLNGRAVEQFF.

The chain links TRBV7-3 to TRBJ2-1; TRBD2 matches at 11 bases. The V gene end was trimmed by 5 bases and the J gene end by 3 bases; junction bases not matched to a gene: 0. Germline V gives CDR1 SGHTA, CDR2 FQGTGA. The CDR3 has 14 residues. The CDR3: CASSLAGGYNEQFF. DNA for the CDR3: TGTGCCAGCAGCCTAGCGGGAGGCTACAATGAGCAGTTCTTC.

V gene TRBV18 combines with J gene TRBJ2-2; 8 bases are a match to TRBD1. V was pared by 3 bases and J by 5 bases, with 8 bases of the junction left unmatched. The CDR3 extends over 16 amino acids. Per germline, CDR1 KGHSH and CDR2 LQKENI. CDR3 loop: CASSPRLQGVTGELFF. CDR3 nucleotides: TGTGCCAGCTCACCCCGTTTACAGGGGGTAACCGGGGAGCTGTTTTTT. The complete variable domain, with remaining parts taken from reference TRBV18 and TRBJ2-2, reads NAGVMQNPRHLVRRRGQEARLRCSPMKGHSHVYWYRQLPEEGLKFMVYLQKENIIDESGMPKERFSAEFPKEGPSILRIQQVVRGDSAAYFCASSPRLQGVTGELFFGEGSRLTVL.

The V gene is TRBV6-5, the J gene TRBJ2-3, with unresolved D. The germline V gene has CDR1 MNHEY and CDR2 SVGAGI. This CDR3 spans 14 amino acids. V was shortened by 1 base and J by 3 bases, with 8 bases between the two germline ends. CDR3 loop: CASSYWPETDTQYF. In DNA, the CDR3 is TGTGCCAGCAGTTACTGGCCAGAAACAGATACGCAGTATTTT.

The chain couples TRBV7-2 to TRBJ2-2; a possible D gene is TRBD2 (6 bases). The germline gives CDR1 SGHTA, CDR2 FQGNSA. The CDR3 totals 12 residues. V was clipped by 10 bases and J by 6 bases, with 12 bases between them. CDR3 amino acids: CATRGAPGELFF. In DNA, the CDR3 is TGTGCCACCCGCGGGGCACCCGGGGAGCTGTTTTTT.

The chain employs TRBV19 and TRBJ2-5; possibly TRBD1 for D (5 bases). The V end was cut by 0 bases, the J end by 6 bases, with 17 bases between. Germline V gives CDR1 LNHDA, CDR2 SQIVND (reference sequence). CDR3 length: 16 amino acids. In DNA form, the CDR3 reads TGTGCCAGTAGTATAGATGTTGGGAACCCAGGGAAGACCCAGTACTTC. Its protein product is CASSIDVGNPGKTQYF.

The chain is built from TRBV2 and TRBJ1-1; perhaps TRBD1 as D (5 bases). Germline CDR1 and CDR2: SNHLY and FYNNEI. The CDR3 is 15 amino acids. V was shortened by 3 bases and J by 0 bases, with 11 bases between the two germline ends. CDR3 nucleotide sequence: TGTGCCAGCAGTGAGGTTGCGGACATGAACACTGAAGCTTTCTTT. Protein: CASSEVADMNTEAFF.

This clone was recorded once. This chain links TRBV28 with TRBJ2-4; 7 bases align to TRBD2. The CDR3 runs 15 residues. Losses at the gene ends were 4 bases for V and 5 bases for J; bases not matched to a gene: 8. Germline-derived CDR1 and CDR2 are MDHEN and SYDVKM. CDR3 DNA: TGTGCCAGCAGTTCCCTCGCGGGGGAAGAAAACATTCAGTACTTC. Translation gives CASSSLAGEENIQYF. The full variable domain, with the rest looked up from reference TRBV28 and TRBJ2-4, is DVKVTQSSRYLVKRTGEKVFLECVQDMDHENMFWYRQDPGLGLRLIYFSYDVKMKEKGDIPEGYSVSREKKERFSLILESASTNQTSMYLCASSSLAGEENIQYFGAGTRLSVL.

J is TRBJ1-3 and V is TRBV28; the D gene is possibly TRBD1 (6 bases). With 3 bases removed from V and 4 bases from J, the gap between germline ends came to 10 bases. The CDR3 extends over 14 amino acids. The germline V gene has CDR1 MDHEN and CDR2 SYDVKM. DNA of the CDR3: TGTGCCAGCAGTTTCAGCGGGACAGGAAACACCATATATTTT. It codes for CASSFSGTGNTIYF.

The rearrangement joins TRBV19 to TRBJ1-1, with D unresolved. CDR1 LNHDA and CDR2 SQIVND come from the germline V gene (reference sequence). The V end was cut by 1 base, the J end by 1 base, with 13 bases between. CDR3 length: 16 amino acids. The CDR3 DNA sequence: TGTGCCAGTAGTATAGGGCGGGCCTCTCCGAACACTGAAGCTTTCTTT. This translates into CASSIGRASPNTEAFF.

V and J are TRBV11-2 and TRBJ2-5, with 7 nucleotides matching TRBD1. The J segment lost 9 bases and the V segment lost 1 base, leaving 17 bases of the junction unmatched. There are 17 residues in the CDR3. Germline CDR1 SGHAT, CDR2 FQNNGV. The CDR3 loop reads CASSLGRNRGNLAAQYF. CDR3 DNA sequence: TGTGCCAGCAGCTTAGGGCGGAACAGGGGTAACCTCGCGGCCCAGTACTTC. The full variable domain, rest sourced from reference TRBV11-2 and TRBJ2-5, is EAGVAQSPRYKIIEKRQSVAFWCNPISGHATLYWYQQILGQGPKLLIQFQNNGVVDDSQLPKDRFSAERLKGVDSTLKIQPAKLEDSAVYLCASSLGRNRGNLAAQYFGPGTRLLVL.

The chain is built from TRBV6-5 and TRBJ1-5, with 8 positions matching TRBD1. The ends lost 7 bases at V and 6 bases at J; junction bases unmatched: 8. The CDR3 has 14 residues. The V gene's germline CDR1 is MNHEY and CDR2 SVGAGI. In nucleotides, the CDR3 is TGTGCCAGCAAGGGACAGGTTAGGAGTCAGCCCCAGCATTTT. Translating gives CASKGQVRSQPQHF.

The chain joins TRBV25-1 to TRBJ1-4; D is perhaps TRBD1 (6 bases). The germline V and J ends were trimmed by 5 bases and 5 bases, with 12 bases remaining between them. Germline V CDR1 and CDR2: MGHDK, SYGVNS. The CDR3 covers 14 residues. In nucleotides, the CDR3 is TGTGCCAGCAGTAAGACAGGTGGGAATGAAAAACTGTTTTTT. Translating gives CASSKTGGNEKLFF.

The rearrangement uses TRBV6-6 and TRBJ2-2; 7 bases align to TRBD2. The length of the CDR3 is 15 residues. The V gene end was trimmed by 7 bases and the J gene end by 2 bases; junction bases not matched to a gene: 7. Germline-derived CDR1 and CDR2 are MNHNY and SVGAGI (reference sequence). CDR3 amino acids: CASNMGGENTGELFF. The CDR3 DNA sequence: TGTGCCAGCAACATGGGGGGGGAAAACACCGGGGAGCTGTTTTTT.

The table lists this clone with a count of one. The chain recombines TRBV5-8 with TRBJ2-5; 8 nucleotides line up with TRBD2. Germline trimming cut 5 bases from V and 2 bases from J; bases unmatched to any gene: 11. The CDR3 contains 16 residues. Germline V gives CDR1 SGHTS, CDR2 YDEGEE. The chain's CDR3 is CASRELPSGPQETQYF. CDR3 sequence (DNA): TGTGCCAGCAGGGAGCTACCTAGCGGGCCTCAAGAGACCCAGTACTTC. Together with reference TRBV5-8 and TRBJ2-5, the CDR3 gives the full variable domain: EAGVTQSPTHLIKTRGQQATLRCSPISGHTSVYWYQQALGLGLQFLLWYDEGEERNRGNFPPRFSGRQFPNYSSELNVNALELEDSALYLCASRELPSGPQETQYFGPGTRLLVL.

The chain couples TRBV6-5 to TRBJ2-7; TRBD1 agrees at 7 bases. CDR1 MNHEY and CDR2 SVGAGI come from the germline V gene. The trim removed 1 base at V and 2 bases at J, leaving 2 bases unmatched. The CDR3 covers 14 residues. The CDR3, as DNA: TGTGCCAGCAGTTACTTAACAGGGGCCTACGAGCAGTACTTC. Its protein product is CASSYLTGAYEQYF.

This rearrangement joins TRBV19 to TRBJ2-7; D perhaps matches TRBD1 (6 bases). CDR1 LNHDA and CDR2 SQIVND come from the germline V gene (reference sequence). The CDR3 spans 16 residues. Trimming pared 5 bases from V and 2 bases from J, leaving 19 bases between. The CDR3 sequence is CASSPVRRTDTYEQYF. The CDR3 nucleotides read TGTGCCAGTAGTCCTGTGAGGCGGACAGACACCTACGAGCAGTACTTC. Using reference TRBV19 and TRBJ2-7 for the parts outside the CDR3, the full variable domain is DGGITQSPKYLFRKEGQNVTLSCEQNLNHDAMYWYRQDPGQGLRLIYYSQIVNDFQKGDIAEGYSVSREKKESFPLTVTSAQKNPTAFYLCASSPVRRTDTYEQYFGPGTRLTVT.

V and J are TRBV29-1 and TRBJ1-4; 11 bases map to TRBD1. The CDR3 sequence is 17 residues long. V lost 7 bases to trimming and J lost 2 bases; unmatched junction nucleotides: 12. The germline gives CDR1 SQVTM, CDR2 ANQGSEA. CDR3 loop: CSAWPGTGGTTNEKLFF. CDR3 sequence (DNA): TGCAGCGCTTGGCCCGGGACAGGGGGAACTACTAATGAAAAACTGTTTTTT.

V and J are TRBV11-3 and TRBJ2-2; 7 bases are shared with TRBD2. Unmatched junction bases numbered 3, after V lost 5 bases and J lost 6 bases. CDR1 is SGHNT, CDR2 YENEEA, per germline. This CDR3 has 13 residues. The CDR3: CASSPLASGELFF. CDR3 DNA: TGTGCCAGCAGCCCACTAGCGTCCGGGGAGCTGTTTTTT.

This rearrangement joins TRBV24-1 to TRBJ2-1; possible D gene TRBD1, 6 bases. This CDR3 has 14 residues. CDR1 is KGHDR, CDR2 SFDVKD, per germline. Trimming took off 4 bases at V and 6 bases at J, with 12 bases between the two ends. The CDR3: CATSDSGTINEQFF. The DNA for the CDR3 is TGTGCCACCAGTGACTCCGGGACAATCAATGAGCAGTTCTTC.

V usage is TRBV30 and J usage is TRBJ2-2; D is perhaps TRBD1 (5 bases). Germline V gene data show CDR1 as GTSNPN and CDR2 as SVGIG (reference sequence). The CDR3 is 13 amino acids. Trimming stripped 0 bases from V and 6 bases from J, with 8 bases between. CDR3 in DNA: TGTGCCTGGAGTGTAGGGGTATCCGGGGAGCTGTTTTTT. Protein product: CAWSVGVSGELFF.

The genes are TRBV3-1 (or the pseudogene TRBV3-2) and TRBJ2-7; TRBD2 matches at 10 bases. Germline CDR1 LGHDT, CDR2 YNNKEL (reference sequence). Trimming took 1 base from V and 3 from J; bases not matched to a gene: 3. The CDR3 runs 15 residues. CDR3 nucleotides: TGTGCCAGCAGCCAAGCACTAGCGGGGCTCTACGAGCAGTACTTC. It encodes CASSQALAGLYEQYF.

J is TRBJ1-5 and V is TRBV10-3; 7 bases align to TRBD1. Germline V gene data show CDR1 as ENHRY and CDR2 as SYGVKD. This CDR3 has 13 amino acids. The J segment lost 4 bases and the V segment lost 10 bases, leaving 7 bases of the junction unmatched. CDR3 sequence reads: CATTTGINQPQHF. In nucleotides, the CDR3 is TGTGCCACCACGACAGGGATAAATCAGCCCCAGCATTTT.

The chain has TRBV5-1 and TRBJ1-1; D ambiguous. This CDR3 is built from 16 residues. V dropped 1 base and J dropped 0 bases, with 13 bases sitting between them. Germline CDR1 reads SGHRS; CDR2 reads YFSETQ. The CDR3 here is CASSLFSSNLNTEAFF. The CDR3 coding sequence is TGCGCCAGCAGCTTGTTTTCGTCGAACTTGAACACTGAAGCTTTCTTT.

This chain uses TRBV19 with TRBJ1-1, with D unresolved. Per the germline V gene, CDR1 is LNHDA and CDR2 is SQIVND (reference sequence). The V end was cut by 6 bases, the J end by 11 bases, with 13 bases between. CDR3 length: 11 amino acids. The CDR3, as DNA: TGTGCCAGTAGGACACCCGGTGTGGCTTTCTTT. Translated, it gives CASRTPGVAFF. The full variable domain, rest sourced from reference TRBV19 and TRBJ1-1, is DGGITQSPKYLFRKEGQNVTLSCEQNLNHDAMYWYRQDPGQGLRLIYYSQIVNDFQKGDIAEGYSVSREKKESFPLTVTSAQKNPTAFYLCASRTPGVAFFGQGTRLTVV.